The 21 T cell receptor beta chains reported below all come from one sample, sequenced in a study of OX40 agonist ivuxolimab in advanced cancers. Libraries were prepared by immunoSEQ multiplex PCR; TCRdb keeps only in-frame clonotypes and omits some of them. The sample has under 140,000 clones; roughly nine tenths are singletons. The sample was CD4+ or CD8+ T cells sorted from blood, taken in a trial of the OX40 agonist ivuxolimab. These TCRs come from an adult with an advanced solid tumor such as melanoma, head and neck, liver or kidney cancer.

The chain is built from TRBV7-9 and TRBJ1-3; D unclear. Deletions cut 4 bases from V and 7 bases from J, with 17 bases between. Germline V gene lookup returns CDR1 SEHNR and CDR2 FQNEAQ (reference sequence). The CDR3 consists of 15 residues. The CDR3 is CASSSGFGSGNTIYF. The CDR3 region has the DNA TGTGCCAGCAGCTCCGGTTTCGGCTCCGGGAACACCATATATTTT.

The rearrangement joins TRBV18 to TRBJ1-3, with D possibly matching TRBD1 (6 bases). The CDR3 contains 14 residues. With 3 bases removed from V and 9 bases from J, the gap between germline ends came to 15 bases. Looked up from germline, CDR1 is KGHSH and CDR2 is LQKENI. CDR3 amino acids: CASSPDRTGTTIYF. The CDR3 nucleotides read TGTGCCAGCTCACCGGACCGAACAGGGACCACCATATATTTT.

The chain combines TRBV6-5 with TRBJ2-1; TRBD1 matches 12 bases. The CDR3 sequence is 16 residues long. Unmatched junction bases numbered 4, after V lost 0 bases and J lost 7 bases. Germline-derived CDR1 and CDR2 are MNHEY and SVGAGI. As DNA, the CDR3 is TGTGCCAGCAGTTACTCCGGGACAGGGGGCATAAATGAGCAGTTCTTC. Translation gives CASSYSGTGGINEQFF.

V gene TRBV19 combines with J gene TRBJ1-1; no firm D call. Trimming shortened V by 4 bases and J by 5 bases, and 11 bases separated the two germline ends. There are 13 residues in the CDR3. CDR1 is LNHDA, CDR2 SQIVND, per germline (reference sequence). In DNA form, the CDR3 reads TGTGCCAGTAGTAAGTCGGTGGTTACTGAAGCTTTCTTT. Encoded protein: CASSKSVVTEAFF.

This clone has a handful of counts. The chain joins TRBV28 to TRBJ2-7, with D maybe TRBD2 (6 bases). CDR3 size: 15 residues. The germline V and J ends were trimmed by 4 bases and 1 base, with 14 bases remaining between them. Germline V gene sequence: CDR1 MDHEN, CDR2 SYDVKM. The CDR3 bases are TGTGCCAGCAGTTCCCCGTGGGCGGGATCCTACGAGCAGTACTTC. Amino acids: CASSSPWAGSYEQYF.

The V gene is TRBV5-1, the J gene TRBJ1-2; 8 bases match TRBD1. The junction had 16 bases not matched to a gene; V was cut back by 4 bases and J by 8 bases. The CDR3 is 16 amino acids. Germline CDR1 reads SGHRS; CDR2 reads YFSETQ. The CDR3 coding sequence is TGCGCCAGCAGCCCCGCGACAGGGGCGGAACGGTACGGCTACACCTTC. As protein: CASSPATGAERYGYTF.

The rearrangement links TRBV7-8 to TRBJ1-2; D is uncertain. V was pared by 5 bases and J by 8 bases, with 24 bases between. This CDR3 is 16 amino acids long. CDR1 and CDR2 (germline): SGHVS, FQNEAQ. Here the CDR3 DNA reads TGTGCCAGCAGCCCCCACCGGGTTCCGCTACTGCTAGGCTACACCTTC. Translation: CASSPHRVPLLLGYTF.

V gene TRBV7-8 combines with J gene TRBJ2-7; the D call may be TRBD1 or TRBD2 (5 bases each). Per the germline V gene, CDR1 is SGHVS and CDR2 is FQNEAQ. V was shortened by 6 bases and J by 9 bases, with 15 bases between the two germline ends. The CDR3 consists of 12 residues. The CDR3 DNA sequence: TGTGCCAGCAGTACCGGGACCACGGGGCAGTACTTC. Residues: CASSTGTTGQYF.

This chain joins TRBV5-1 and TRBJ1-2; 10 nucleotides line up with TRBD1. With 3 bases clipped from V and 6 bases from J, the junction kept 5 bases outside the gene matches. CDR3 length: 14 residues. The V gene's germline CDR1 is SGHRS and CDR2 YFSETQ. The CDR3: CASSSDRGGHGYTF. For the CDR3, the DNA is TGCGCCAGCAGCTCGGACAGGGGGGGTCATGGCTACACCTTC.

The V and J genes are TRBV4-2 and TRBJ1-1, with a weak D call TRBD1 (5 bases). CDR1 is LGHNA, CDR2 YNFKEQ, per germline. This CDR3 region has 17 residues. Trimming removed 1 base from V and 1 base from J, with 16 bases in between. DNA of the CDR3: TGTGCCAGCAGCCAAGGAACAGGAGGAGCAGGGAACACTGAAGCTTTCTTT. It specifies CASSQGTGGAGNTEAFF.

CDR3 protein: CASSLGRERGYTF. The CDR3 DNA reads TGTGCCAGCAGCTTAGGACGGGAGCGTGGCTACACCTTC. This chain joins TRBV7-2 and TRBJ1-2; D uncertain. The CDR3 covers 13 residues. V lost 1 base to trimming and J lost 7 bases, with 10 bases between them. CDR1 SGHTA and CDR2 FQGNSA come from the germline V gene.

The chain employs TRBV11-1 and TRBJ1-2, with 10 bases matching TRBD1. The length of the CDR3 is 13 residues. After removal of 5 bases from V and 8 bases from J, the junction contained 5 bases not matched to a gene. Germline V lookup: CDR1 SGHAT, CDR2 FQDESV (reference sequence). CDR3 sequence: CASSPDRGEGYTF. The CDR3 DNA reads TGTGCCAGCAGCCCGGACAGGGGGGAAGGCTACACCTTC.

The J gene is TRBJ1-6, the V gene TRBV19, with 9 nucleotides matching TRBD1. Germline V gene sequence: CDR1 LNHDA, CDR2 SQIVND (reference sequence). The CDR3 extends over 15 amino acids. The trim removed 7 bases at V and 8 bases at J, leaving 9 bases unmatched. The CDR3 DNA is TGTGCCAGTACCCCGGGACAGGGAATACATTCACCCCTCCACTTT. As protein: CASTPGQGIHSPLHF.

V and J are TRBV7-2 and TRBJ2-2; unclear D gene. Trimming took 5 bases from V and 8 from J, leaving 12 bases between them. Germline-derived CDR1 and CDR2 are SGHTA and FQGNSA. The CDR3 is 13 amino acids. CDR3 sequence reads: CASSLDGVGELFF. CDR3 in DNA: TGTGCCAGCAGCCTAGATGGCGTTGGGGAGCTGTTTTTT.

CDR3 DNA sequence: TGTGCCACCAGCAGAGATCACGCCGGAGCGGGACACGGGAAGTATACCCAGTACTTC. It yields the protein CATSRDHAGAGHGKYTQYF. J is TRBJ2-5 and V is TRBV15, with D maybe TRBD2 (7 bases). The V gene's germline CDR1 is LNHNV and CDR2 YYDKDF (reference sequence). The length of the CDR3 is 19 residues. Trimming stripped 0 bases from V and 8 bases from J, with 28 bases between. Complete variable domain (other parts from reference TRBV15 and TRBJ2-5): DAMVIQNPRYQVTQFGKPVTLSCSQTLNHNVMYWYQQKSSQAPKLLFHYYDKDFNNEADTPDNFQSRRPNTSFCFLDIRSPGLGDTAMYLCATSRDHAGAGHGKYTQYFGPGTRLLVL.

The chain employs TRBV15 and TRBJ2-7; D ambiguous. CDR3 length: 14 residues. V gave up 1 base and J gave up 0 bases, with 7 bases separating them. Germline V CDR1 and CDR2: LNHNV, YYDKDF (reference sequence). DNA for the CDR3: TGTGCCACCAGCAGAGGGAGCAGCTCCTACGAGCAGTACTTC. Its protein product is CATSRGSSSYEQYF.

This clone appeared a few times. The J gene is TRBJ1-1, the V gene TRBV30, with D unclear. CDR1 is GTSNPN and CDR2 is SVGIG in the germline V gene (reference sequence). Trimming shortened V by 4 bases and J by 6 bases, and 9 bases separated the two germline ends. The CDR3 loop spans 11 amino acids. The CDR3 DNA reads TGTGCCTGGACCCTTGCTTCTGAAGCTTTCTTT. Its protein is CAWTLASEAFF.

The chain recombines TRBV19 with TRBJ1-1; D unresolved. Trimming took off 10 bases at V and 1 base at J, with 16 bases between the two ends. CDR1 is LNHDA, CDR2 SQIVND, per germline (reference sequence). The CDR3 extends over 14 amino acids. The CDR3 protein is CATGSRVGNTEAFF. The CDR3 coding sequence is TGTGCCACAGGAAGCCGGGTCGGGAACACTGAAGCTTTCTTT.

The chain links TRBV30 to TRBJ2-2; D is ambiguous. There are 14 residues in the CDR3. Looked up from germline, CDR1 is GTSNPN and CDR2 is SVGIG (reference sequence). Between the trimmed V and J ends, which lost 1 base and 2 bases, there was a span of 8 bases. CDR3 in amino acids: CAWSGILNTGELFF. The CDR3 region has the DNA TGTGCCTGGAGTGGGATCTTAAACACCGGGGAGCTGTTTTTT.

V is TRBV15 and J is TRBJ2-3; 7 nucleotides align to TRBD2. This CDR3 comprises 15 residues. V shed 0 bases, J shed 1 base, and the junction held 1 base outside the gene matches. Germline V lookup: CDR1 LNHNV, CDR2 YYDKDF (reference sequence). The CDR3 protein is CATSRDTSGTDTQYF. CDR3 nucleotides: TGTGCCACCAGCAGAGATACTAGCGGCACAGATACGCAGTATTTT.

In nucleotides, the CDR3 is TGTGCCAGCAGCTTAAGTTCGTACTCTGGGGCCAACGTCCTGACTTTC. Translation gives CASSLSSYSGANVLTF. The chain employs TRBV7-2 and TRBJ2-6; the D is unclear. V gave up 2 bases and J gave up 0 bases, with 8 bases separating them. CDR1 SGHTA and CDR2 FQGNSA come from the germline V gene. The CDR3 is 16 residues long.